This T cell receptor beta chain is from a study of tumor-infiltrating lymphocytes in primary liver carcinoma. Study-level information: Patients included men and women of 30 to 69 years. Yields of productive TCRbeta reads ranged from roughly 3.5 to 7.13 million per sample and were similar across tissue types. Study-wide results and limits: The study found tumor-adjacent and tumor-blood pairs overlapped less than tumor region pairs. A significantly higher top-250-clone fraction was found in tumors than in blood (p = 0.039).

The input was 450 to 500 ng total RNA; TCR beta cDNA was made from it with a constant-region primer. Libraries of TCR beta came from three nested multiplex PCR rounds with slightly modified ARM-PCR. A C-beta reverse primer and TRBV1-TRBV30 forward primers served in each of the first two PCR rounds, at 10 cycles apiece. Each CDR3 protein gets one entry after TCRdb re-called the multiplex PCR reads with MiXCR. Here the sample spans 95,000 to 150,000 distinct CDR3 sequences, about two thirds being singletons. Germline V gene sequence: CDR1 SQVTM, CDR2 ANQGSEA. This CDR3 comprises 12 residues. Co-extraction of RNA and DNA was performed on about 20-32 mg of unsorted bulk tissue. Notes on this clonotype: As yet, its antigen is unknown. Mismatch with germline at one junction end may stem from a read error.

This chain connects TRBV29-1 to TRBJ2-7; possible D gene TRBD2, 5 bases. Sequences were obtained from tumor-adjacent normal liver tissue. The clonotype originates from a woman in her sixties or seventies with primary liver carcinoma and hepatitis B virus infection. The CDR3 loop is CGVEGSFSEQYF. DNA for the CDR3: TGCGGCGTTGAAGGGTCCTTTAGCGAGCAGTATTTC.